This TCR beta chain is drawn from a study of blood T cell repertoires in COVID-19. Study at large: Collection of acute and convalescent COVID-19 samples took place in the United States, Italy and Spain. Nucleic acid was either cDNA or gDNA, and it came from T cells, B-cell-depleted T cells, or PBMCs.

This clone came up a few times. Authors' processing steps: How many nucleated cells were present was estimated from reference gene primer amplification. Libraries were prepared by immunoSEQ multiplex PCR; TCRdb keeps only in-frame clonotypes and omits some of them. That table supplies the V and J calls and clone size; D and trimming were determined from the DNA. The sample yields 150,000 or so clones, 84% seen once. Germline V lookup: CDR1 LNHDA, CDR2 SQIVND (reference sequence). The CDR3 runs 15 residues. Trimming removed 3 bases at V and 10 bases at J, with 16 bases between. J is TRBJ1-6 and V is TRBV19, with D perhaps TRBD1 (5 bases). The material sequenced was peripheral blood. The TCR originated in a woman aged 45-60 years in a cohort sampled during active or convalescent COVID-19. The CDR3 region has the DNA TGTGCCAGTAGTATTGGGCAGGGCTTTCGGTCACCCCTCCACTTT. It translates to CASSIGQGFRSPLHF.